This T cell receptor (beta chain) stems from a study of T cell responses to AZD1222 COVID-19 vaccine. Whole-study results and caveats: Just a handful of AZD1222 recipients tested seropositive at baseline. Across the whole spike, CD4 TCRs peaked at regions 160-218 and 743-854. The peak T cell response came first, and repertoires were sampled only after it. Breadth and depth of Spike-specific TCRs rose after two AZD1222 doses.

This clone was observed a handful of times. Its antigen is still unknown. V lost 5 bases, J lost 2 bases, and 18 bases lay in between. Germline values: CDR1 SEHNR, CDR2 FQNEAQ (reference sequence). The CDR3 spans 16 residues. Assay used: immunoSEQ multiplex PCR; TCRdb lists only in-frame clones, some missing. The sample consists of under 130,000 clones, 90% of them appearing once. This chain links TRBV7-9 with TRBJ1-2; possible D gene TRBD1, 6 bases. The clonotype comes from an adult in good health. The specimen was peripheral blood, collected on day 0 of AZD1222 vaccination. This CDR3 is CASSGGQSALNYGYTF. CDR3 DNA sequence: TGTGCCAGCAGCGGAGGACAGTCAGCGCTAAACTATGGCTACACCTTC.